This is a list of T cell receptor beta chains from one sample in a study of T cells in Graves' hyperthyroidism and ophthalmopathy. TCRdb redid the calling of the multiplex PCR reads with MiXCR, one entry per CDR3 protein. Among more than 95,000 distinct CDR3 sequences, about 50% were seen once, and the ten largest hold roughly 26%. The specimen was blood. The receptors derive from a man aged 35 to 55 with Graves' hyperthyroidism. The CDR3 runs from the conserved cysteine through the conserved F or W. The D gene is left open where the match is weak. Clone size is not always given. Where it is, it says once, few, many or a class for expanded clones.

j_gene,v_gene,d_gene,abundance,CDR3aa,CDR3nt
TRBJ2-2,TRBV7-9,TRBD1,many,CASSWTGPTGELFF,TGTGCCAGCAGCTGGACAGGACCTACCGGGGAGCTGTTTTTT
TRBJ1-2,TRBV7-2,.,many,CAARMAYGYTF,TGTGCCGCCCGAATGGCCTATGGCTACACCTTC
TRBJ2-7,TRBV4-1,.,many,CASSPIEGGRAYEQYF,TGCGCCAGCAGCCCAATCGAAGGGGGGCGAGCCTACGAGCAGTACTTC
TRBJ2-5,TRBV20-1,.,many,CSASHGARETQYF,TGCAGTGCTAGTCATGGCGCTAGGGAGACCCAGTACTTC
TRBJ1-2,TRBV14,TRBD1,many,CASSQDRIKQGCLYGYTF,TGTGCCAGCAGCCAAGACAGGATAAAACAGGGGTGCTTGTATGGCTACACCTTC
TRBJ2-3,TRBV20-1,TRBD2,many,CSARMGLAGGWADTQYF,TGCAGTGCTAGAATGGGACTAGCGGGGGGCTGGGCAGATACGCAGTATTTT
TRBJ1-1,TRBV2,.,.,CASSLPLAGAFF,TGTGCCAGCAGTCTCCCTTTAGCGGGAGCTTTCTTT
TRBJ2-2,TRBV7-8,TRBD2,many,CASSKAGVPNAGELFF,TGTGCCAGCAGCAAAGCGGGGGTGCCGAATGCCGGGGAGCTGTTTTTT
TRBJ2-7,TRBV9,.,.,CASSVGVGGNYEQYF,TGTGCCAGCAGCGTAGGGGTCGGCGGGAACTACGAGCAGTACTTC
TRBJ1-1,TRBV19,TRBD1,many,CASSRDREAFF,TGTGCCAGTAGTAGGGACAGGGAAGCTTTCTTT